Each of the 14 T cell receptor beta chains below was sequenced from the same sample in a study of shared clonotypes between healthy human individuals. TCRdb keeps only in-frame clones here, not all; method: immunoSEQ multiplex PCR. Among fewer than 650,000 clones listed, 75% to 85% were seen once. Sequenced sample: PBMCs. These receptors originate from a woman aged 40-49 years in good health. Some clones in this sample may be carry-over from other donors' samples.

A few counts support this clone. The CDR3 is CASSRIPGTEQFF. The CDR3 nucleotides read TGCGCCAGCAGCCGGATACCCGGGACAGAGCAGTTCTTC. J is TRBJ2-1 and V is TRBV5-1; D possibly corresponds to TRBD1 (6 bases). V was trimmed by 4 bases and J by 10 bases, leaving 15 bases between them. The CDR3 contains 13 residues. The germline V gene encodes CDR1 SGHRS and CDR2 YFSETQ.

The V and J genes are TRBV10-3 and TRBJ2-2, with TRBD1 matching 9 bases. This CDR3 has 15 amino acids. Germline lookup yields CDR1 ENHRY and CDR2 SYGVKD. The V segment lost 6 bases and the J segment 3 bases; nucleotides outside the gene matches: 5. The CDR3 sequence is CAISPGTGYTGELFF. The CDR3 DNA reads TGTGCCATCAGCCCCGGGACAGGGTACACCGGGGAGCTGTTTTTT.

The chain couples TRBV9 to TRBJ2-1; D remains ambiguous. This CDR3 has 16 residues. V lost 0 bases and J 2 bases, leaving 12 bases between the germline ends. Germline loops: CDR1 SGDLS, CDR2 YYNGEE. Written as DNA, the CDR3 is TGTGCCAGCAGCGTAGCTCGAGAGATTACCTACAATGAGCAGTTCTTC. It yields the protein CASSVAREITYNEQFF.

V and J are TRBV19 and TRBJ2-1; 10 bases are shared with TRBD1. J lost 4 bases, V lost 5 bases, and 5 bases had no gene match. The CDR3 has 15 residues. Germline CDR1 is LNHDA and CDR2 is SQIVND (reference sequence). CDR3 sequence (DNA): TGTGCCAGTAGTTTGGGACAGGGGTCATACAATGAGCAGTTCTTC. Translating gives CASSLGQGSYNEQFF.

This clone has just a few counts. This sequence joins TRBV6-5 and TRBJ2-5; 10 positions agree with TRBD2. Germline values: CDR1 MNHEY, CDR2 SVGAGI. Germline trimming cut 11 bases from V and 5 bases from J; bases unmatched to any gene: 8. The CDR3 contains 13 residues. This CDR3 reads CAVLAGEGETQYF. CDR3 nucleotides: TGTGCCGTTCTAGCGGGAGAAGGGGAGACCCAGTACTTC.

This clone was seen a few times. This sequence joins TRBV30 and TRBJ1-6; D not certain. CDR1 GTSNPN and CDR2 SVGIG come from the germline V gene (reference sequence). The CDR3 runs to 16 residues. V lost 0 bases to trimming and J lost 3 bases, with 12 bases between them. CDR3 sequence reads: CAWSVIITDYNSPLHF. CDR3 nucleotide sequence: TGTGCCTGGAGTGTAATCATTACGGACTATAATTCACCCCTCCACTTT.

CDR3: CAIRREINEQYF. The CDR3 DNA is TGTGCTATCCGGCGGGAGATCAACGAGCAGTACTTC. The V gene is TRBV2, the J gene TRBJ2-7; 7 bases match TRBD2. The CDR3 spans 12 residues. The germline V gene has CDR1 SNHLY and CDR2 FYNNEI.

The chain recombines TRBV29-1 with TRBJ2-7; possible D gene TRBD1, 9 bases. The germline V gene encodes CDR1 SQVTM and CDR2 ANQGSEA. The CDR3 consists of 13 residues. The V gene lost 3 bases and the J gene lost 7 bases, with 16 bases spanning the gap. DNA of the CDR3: TGCAGCGTTGAGGGACTAGGGACAGGGGAGCAGTACTTC. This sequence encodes CSVEGLGTGEQYF.

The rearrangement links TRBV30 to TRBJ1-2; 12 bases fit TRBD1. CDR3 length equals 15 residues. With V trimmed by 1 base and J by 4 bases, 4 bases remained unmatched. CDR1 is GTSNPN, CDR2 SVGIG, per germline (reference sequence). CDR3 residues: CAWSAGTGGGYGYTF. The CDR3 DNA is TGTGCCTGGAGTGCCGGGACAGGGGGCGGCTATGGCTACACCTTC.

Written as DNA, the CDR3 is TGTGCCAGCAGCTTGGACAGGGATAGGGCAGATACGCAGTATTTT. Translation gives CASSLDRDRADTQYF. V gene TRBV7-3 combines with J gene TRBJ2-3; 8 bases align to TRBD1. The J segment lost 4 bases and the V segment lost 3 bases, leaving 6 bases of the junction unmatched. Germline loops: CDR1 SGHTA, CDR2 FQGTGA. This CDR3 has 15 residues. Based on the CDR3 plus reference TRBV7-3 and TRBJ2-3, the full variable domain is GAGVSQTPSNKVTEKGKYVELRCDPISGHTALYWYRQSLGQGPEFLIYFQGTGAADDSGLPNDRFFAVRPEGSVSTLKIQRTERGDSAVYLCASSLDRDRADTQYFGPGTRLTVL.

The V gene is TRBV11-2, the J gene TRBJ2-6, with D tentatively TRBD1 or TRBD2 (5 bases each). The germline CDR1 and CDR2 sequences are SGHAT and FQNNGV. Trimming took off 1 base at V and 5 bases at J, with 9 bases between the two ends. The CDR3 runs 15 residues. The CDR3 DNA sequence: TGTGCCAGCAGCTTAGTGGGACCGAGGGCCAACGTCCTGACTTTC. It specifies CASSLVGPRANVLTF.

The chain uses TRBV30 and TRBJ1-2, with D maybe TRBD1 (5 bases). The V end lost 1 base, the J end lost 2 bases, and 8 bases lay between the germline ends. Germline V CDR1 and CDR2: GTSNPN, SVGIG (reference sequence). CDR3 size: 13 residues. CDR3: CAWSAQGNYGYTF. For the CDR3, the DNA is TGTGCCTGGAGTGCCCAGGGAAACTATGGCTACACCTTC.

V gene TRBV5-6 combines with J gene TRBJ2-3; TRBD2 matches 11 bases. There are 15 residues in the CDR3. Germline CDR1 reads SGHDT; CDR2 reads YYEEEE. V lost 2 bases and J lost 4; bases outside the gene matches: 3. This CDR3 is CASSFIAGGADTQYF. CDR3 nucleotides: TGTGCCAGCAGCTTCATAGCGGGAGGGGCAGATACGCAGTATTTT.

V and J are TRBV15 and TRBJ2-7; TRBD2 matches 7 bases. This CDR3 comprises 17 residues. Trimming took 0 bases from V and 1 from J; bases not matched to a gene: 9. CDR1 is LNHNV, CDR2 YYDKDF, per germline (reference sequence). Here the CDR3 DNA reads TGTGCCACCAGCAGAGATAAGGTCGCAGCGGGGTCCTACGAGCAGTACTTC. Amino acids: CATSRDKVAAGSYEQYF. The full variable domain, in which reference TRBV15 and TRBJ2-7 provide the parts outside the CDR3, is DAMVIQNPRYQVTQFGKPVTLSCSQTLNHNVMYWYQQKSSQAPKLLFHYYDKDFNNEADTPDNFQSRRPNTSFCFLDIRSPGLGDTAMYLCATSRDKVAAGSYEQYFGPGTRLTVT.